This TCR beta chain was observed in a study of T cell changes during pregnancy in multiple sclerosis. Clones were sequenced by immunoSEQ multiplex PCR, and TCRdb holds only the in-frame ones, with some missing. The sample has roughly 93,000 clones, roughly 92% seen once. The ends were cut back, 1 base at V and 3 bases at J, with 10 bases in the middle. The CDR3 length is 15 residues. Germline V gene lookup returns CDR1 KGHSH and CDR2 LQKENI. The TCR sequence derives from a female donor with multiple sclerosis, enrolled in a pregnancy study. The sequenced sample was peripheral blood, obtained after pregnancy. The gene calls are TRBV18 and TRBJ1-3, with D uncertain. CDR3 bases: TGTGCCAGCTCACCACGGGCAACTGTTGGAAACACCATATATTTT. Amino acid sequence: CASSPRATVGNTIYF.